This T cell receptor (beta chain) was captured in a study of blood T cell repertoires in COVID-19. Study-level background: T cells, B-cell-depleted T cells, or PBMCs supplied cDNA or gDNA.

Original handling: Amplification from reference gene primers served as the basis for estimated nucleated cell counts. The method was immunoSEQ multiplex PCR; TCRdb's version includes in-frame clones alone and lacks a portion of them. For V, J and clone size, that table is used; D and trimming come from the DNA. The sample yields 100,000 to 150,000 clones, around nine tenths seen once. Recruited during active infection, patients (from Seattle) were subsequently followed longitudinally. The CDR3 is 15 residues long. Trimming took 4 bases from V and 1 from J, leaving 10 bases between them. The V gene's germline CDR1 is LGHDT and CDR2 YNNKEL (reference sequence).

The clonotype originates from a man aged 60-69 years with COVID-19, enrolled during active disease. The rearrangement uses TRBV3-1 (or the pseudogene TRBV3-2) and TRBJ2-2; D perhaps matches TRBD2 (6 bases). Sequencing was done on a sample of peripheral blood. CDR3 region: CASSREVQNTGELFF. The CDR3 nucleotides read TGTGCCAGCAGCCGGGAGGTCCAGAACACCGGGGAGCTGTTTTTT.